This T cell receptor (beta chain) was found in a study of shared clonotypes between healthy human individuals. Study results and caveats: A handful of donors shared about 4.8% of their naive CD4 clonotypes.

TCRdb's table, derived via immunoSEQ multiplex PCR, lists solely in-frame clones and lacks some. The sample includes 190,000 or so clones, around 63% seen only once; the top ten take about 10%. In the case of this clone: No antigen is known for it.

V was shortened by 3 bases and J by 2 bases, with 9 bases between the two germline ends. From germline, CDR1 is SGHRS and CDR2 YFSETQ. The CDR3 sequence is 13 residues long. This TCR derives from a man under 40 in good health. The chain uses TRBV5-1 and TRBJ2-7, with a weak D call TRBD1 (5 bases). Input material: memory CD4+ T cells sorted from blood. Subset given: CD45RA-negative fraction. In DNA form, the CDR3 reads TGCGCCAGCAGCTACCAGGGCACCTACGAGCAGTACTTC. It codes for CASSYQGTYEQYF.